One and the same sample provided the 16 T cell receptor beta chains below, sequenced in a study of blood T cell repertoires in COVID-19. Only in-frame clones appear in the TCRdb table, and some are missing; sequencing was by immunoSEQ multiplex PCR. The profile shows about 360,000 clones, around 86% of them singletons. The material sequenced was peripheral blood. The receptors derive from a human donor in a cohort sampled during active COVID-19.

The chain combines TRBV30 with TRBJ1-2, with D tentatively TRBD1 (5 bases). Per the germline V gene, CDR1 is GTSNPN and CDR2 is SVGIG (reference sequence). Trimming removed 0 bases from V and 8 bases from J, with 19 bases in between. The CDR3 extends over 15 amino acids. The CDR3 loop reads CAWSVLRTRGWGYTF. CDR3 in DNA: TGTGCCTGGAGTGTACTGAGAACAAGGGGCTGGGGCTACACCTTC.

In nucleotides, the CDR3 is TGTGCCAGCAGCGAGGGGCGGGACGGGGAGCTGTTTTTT. This gives the protein CASSEGRDGELFF. This sequence joins TRBV14 and TRBJ2-2; TRBD2 is a possible D gene (6 bases). V lost 5 bases to trimming and J lost 7 bases, with 11 bases between them. This CDR3 region has 13 residues. CDR1 is SGHDN and CDR2 is FVKESK in the germline V gene. The full variable domain, in which reference TRBV14 and TRBJ2-2 provide the parts outside the CDR3, is EAGVTQFPSHSVIEKGQTVTLRCDPISGHDNLYWYRRVMGKEIKFLLHFVKESKQDESGMPNNRFLAERTGGTYSTLKVQPAELEDSGVYFCASSEGRDGELFFGEGSRLTVL.

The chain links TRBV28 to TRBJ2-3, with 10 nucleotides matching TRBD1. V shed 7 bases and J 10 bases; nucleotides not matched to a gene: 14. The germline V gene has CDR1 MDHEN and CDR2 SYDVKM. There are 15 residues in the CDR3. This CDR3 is CASTPDRGEKMAQYF. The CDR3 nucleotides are TGTGCCAGCACTCCGGACAGGGGGGAGAAAATGGCGCAGTATTTT.

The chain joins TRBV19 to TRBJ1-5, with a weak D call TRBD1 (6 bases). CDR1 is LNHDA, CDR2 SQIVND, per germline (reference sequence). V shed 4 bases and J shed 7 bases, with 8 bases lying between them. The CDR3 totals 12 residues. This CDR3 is CASSNREQPQHF. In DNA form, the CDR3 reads TGTGCCAGTAGTAACAGGGAGCAGCCCCAGCATTTT.

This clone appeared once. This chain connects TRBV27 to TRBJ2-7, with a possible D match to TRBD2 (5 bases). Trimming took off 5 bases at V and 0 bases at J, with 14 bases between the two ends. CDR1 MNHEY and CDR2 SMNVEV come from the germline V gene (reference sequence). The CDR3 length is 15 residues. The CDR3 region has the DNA TGTGCCAGCAGTGGTCCAGCTCGGGGCTCCTACGAGCAGTACTTC. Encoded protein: CASSGPARGSYEQYF.

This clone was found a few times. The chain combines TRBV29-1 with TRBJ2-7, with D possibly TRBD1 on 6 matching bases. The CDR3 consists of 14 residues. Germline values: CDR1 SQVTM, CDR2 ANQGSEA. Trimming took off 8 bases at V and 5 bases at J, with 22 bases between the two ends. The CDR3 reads CSPLLGQGFNEQYF. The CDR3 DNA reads TGCAGCCCCCTGCTCGGGCAGGGGTTTAACGAGCAGTACTTC.

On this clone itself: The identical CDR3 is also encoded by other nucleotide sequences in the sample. The CDR3 region is CASSVGLSTDTQYF. CDR3 nucleotide sequence: TGTGCCAGCAGCGTAGGGCTGAGCACAGATACGCAGTATTTT. This chain joins TRBV9 and TRBJ2-3; D remains ambiguous. The CDR3 sequence is 14 residues long. V lost 0 bases and J lost 0, with 5 bases in between. Germline CDR1 reads SGDLS; CDR2 reads YYNGEE.

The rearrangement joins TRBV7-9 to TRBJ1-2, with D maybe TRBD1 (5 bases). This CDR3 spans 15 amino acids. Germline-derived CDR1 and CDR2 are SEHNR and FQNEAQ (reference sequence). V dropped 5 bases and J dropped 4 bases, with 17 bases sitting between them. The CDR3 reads CASSPRAGQSYGYTF. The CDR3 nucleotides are TGTGCCAGCAGCCCAAGGGCAGGACAAAGCTATGGCTACACCTTC. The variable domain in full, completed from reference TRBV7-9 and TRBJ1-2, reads DTGVSQNPRHKITKRGQNVTFRCDPISEHNRLYWYRQTLGQGPEFLTYFQNEAQLEKSRLLSDRFSAERPKGSFSTLEIQRTEQGDSAMYLCASSPRAGQSYGYTFGSGTRLTVV.

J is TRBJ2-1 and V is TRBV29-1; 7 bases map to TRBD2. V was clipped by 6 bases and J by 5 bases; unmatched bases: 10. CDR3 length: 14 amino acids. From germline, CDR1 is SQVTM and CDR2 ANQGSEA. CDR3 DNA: TGCAGCGTCCATCAGCGGGATCGCAACAATGAGCAGTTCTTC. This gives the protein CSVHQRDRNNEQFF.

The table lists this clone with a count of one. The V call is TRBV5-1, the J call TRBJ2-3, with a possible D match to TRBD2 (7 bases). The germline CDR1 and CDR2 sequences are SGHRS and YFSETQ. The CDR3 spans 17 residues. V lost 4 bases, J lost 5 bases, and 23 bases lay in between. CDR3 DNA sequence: TGCGCCAGCAGCCCCAACCTGGGGGCGGGAGAGGGAGATACGCAGTATTTT. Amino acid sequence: CASSPNLGAGEGDTQYF.

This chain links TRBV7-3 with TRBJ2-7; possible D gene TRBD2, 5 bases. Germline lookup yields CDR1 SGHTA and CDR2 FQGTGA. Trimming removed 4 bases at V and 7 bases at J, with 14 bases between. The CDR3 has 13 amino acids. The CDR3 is CASSSTNSGEQYF. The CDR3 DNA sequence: TGTGCCAGCAGCTCCACGAACTCGGGGGAGCAGTACTTC.

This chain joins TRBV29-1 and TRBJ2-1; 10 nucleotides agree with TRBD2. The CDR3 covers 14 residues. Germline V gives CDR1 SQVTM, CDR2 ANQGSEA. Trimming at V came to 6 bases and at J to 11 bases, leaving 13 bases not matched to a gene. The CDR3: CSVKGLAESSQQFF. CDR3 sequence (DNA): TGCAGCGTGAAAGGACTAGCGGAGTCTAGTCAGCAGTTCTTC.

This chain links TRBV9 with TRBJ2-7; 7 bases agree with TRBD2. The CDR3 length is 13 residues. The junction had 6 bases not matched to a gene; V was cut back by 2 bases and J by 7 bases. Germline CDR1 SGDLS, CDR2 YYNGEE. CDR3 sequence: CASSVSGDAEQYF. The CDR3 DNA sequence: TGTGCCAGCAGCGTGAGCGGGGACGCAGAGCAGTACTTC. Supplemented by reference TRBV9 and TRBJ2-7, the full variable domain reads DSGVTQTPKHLITATGQRVTLRCSPRSGDLSVYWYQQSLDQGLQFLIQYYNGEERAKGNILERFSAQQFPDLHSELNLSSLELGDSALYFCASSVSGDAEQYFGPGTRLTVT.

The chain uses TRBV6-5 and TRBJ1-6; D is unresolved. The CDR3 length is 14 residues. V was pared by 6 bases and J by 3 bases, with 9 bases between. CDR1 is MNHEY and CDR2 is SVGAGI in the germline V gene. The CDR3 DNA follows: TGTGCCAGCAGGCTCGAGCACTATAATTCACCCCTCCACTTT. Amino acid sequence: CASRLEHYNSPLHF.

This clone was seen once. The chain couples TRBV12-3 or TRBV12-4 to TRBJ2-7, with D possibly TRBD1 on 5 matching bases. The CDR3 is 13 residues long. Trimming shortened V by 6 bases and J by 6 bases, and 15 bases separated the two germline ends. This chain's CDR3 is CASRPTRVGEQYF. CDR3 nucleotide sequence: TGTGCCAGCAGACCGACCAGGGTCGGCGAGCAGTACTTC.

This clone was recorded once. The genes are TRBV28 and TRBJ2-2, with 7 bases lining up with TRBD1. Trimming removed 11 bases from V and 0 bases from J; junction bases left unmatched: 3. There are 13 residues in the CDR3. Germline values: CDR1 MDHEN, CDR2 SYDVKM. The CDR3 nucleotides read TGTGCCCTCGGGACAGCGAACACCGGGGAGCTGTTTTTT. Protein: CALGTANTGELFF.